The source of this T cell receptor (beta chain) is a study of blood T cell repertoires in COVID-19. Produced via immunoSEQ multiplex PCR; TCRdb's table is partial and in-frame only. The table has about 410,000 clones, about 88% seen once; the top ten hold about 1.6%. V gave up 6 bases and J gave up 4 bases, with 12 bases separating them. The CDR3 has 13 amino acids. CDR1 is MNHEY, CDR2 SVGAGI, per germline. This clone was seen a few times. The V call is TRBV6-5, the J call TRBJ1-1, with D possibly being TRBD1 (6 bases). The sequencing input was peripheral blood. The receptor's source is a woman aged 40 to 55 with COVID-19, enrolled during active disease. The CDR3 protein is CASSSQGTTEAFF. CDR3 sequence (DNA): TGTGCCAGCAGCTCCCAGGGGACCACTGAAGCTTTCTTT.